The 24 T cell receptor beta chains given below trace back to one sample, sequenced in a study of T-cell reconstitution after alpha-beta-depleted transplantation in children. Unique molecular identifiers were used in preparing the TCRbeta library. TCRdb re-called the PCR reads through MiXCR, storing one row per CDR3 protein. The sample shows about 270,000 distinct CDR3 sequences, nearly 10% of them seen only once. The sample consisted of PBMCs from the stem cell graft donor, taken from the stem cell graft. These receptors all stem from a human donor who donated a stem cell graft to a child with SCID.

This clonotype was counted only a few times. This chain uses TRBV24-1 with TRBJ1-2; D gene uncertain. Trimming pared 2 bases from V and 4 bases from J, leaving 7 bases between. Per the germline V gene, CDR1 is KGHDR and CDR2 is SFDVKD. The CDR3 length is 13 residues. In DNA form, the CDR3 reads TGTGCCACCAGTGATTCGAGCGGCTATGGCTACACCTTC. It codes for CATSDSSGYGYTF.

This clonotype has only a few counts. CDR3: CASRPPGAREKLFF. CDR3 DNA sequence: TGTGCCAGCAGACCCCCGGGGGCCAGGGAAAAACTGTTTTTT. The gene calls are TRBV7-8 and TRBJ1-4; D perhaps matches TRBD1 (6 bases). The CDR3 extends over 14 amino acids. Germline CDR1 is SGHVS and CDR2 is FQNEAQ. With 6 bases removed from V and 8 bases from J, the gap between germline ends came to 16 bases.

This rearrangement joins TRBV12-3 or TRBV12-4 to TRBJ2-5; 8 nucleotides align to TRBD1. The CDR3 length is 15 residues. The ends lost 6 bases at V and 9 bases at J; junction bases unmatched: 15. In nucleotides, the CDR3 is TGTGCCAGCAGCCCCGCCCGGCAGGGGGCCGAGGCCCAGTACTTC. This gives the protein CASSPARQGAEAQYF.

This clonotype was counted many times. V usage is TRBV5-1 and J usage is TRBJ1-2; TRBD1 matches at 7 bases. J lost 3 bases, V lost 5 bases, and 4 bases had no gene match. The CDR3 totals 13 residues. Germline V gene sequence: CDR1 SGHRS, CDR2 YFSETQ. As DNA, the CDR3 is TGCGCCAGCAGTGCGGACAGGTACTATGGCTACACCTTC. It encodes CASSADRYYGYTF.

The chain couples TRBV6-1 to TRBJ1-2; TRBD1 might be the D (5 bases). The germline CDR1 and CDR2 sequences are MNHNS and SASEGT. There are 14 residues in the CDR3. V was shortened by 7 bases and J by 5 bases, with 17 bases between the two germline ends. CDR3: CASIEERGAYGYTF. CDR3 sequence (DNA): TGTGCCAGCATTGAGGAAAGAGGGGCTTATGGCTACACCTTC.

J is TRBJ2-3 and V is TRBV2; 7 bases match TRBD1. The CDR3 runs 15 residues. Trimming cost V 7 bases and J 2 bases; bases outside gene matches: 9. Germline CDR1 and CDR2: SNHLY and FYNNEI. CDR3 nucleotide sequence: TGTGCCAGCAACTTAAGGGGGCTCCTCACAGATACGCAGTATTTT. As protein: CASNLRGLLTDTQYF.

This clonotype was found a few times. The J gene is TRBJ2-1, the V gene TRBV6-5; D not resolved. CDR3 size: 14 residues. V was trimmed by 4 bases and J by 0 bases, leaving 7 bases between them. The germline gives CDR1 MNHEY, CDR2 SVGAGI. The CDR3 region has the DNA TGTGCCAGCAGTTTACTAAGCTCCTACAATGAGCAGTTCTTC. The encoded protein is CASSLLSSYNEQFF.

The chain couples TRBV7-8 to TRBJ2-1; D gene uncertain. The CDR3 consists of 12 residues. CDR1 is SGHVS, CDR2 FQNEAQ, per germline. V was clipped by 2 bases and J by 5 bases, with 4 bases between them. This chain's CDR3 is CASSLIDNEQFF. The CDR3 nucleotides are TGTGCCAGCAGCTTAATCGACAATGAGCAGTTCTTC.

A remark on this clonotype: At one boundary the junction diverges from the germline segment, which might be a read error. The V gene is TRBV18, the J gene TRBJ1-6, with 7 bases identical to TRBD1. Germline CDR1 is KGHSH and CDR2 is LQKENI. This CDR3 spans 19 amino acids. CDR3 nucleotides: TGTGCCAGCTCACCATCTCTATGGTCCACGGGACAGCGTAATTCACACCTCCACTTT. Its translation is CASSPSLWSTGQRNSHLHF.

This chain uses TRBV10-3 with TRBJ1-2; D ambiguous. Trimming took 3 bases from V and 0 from J, leaving 5 bases between them. Germline V CDR1 and CDR2: ENHRY, SYGVKD. The CDR3 has 13 residues. The CDR3 is CAISEKANYGYTF. CDR3 sequence (DNA): TGTGCCATCAGTGAAAAGGCTAACTATGGCTACACCTTC.

Only a few counts were recorded for this clonotype. The chain combines TRBV10-3 with TRBJ2-1; possibly TRBD1 for D (5 bases). The CDR3 has 16 residues. Germline V gene data show CDR1 as ENHRY and CDR2 as SYGVKD. V gave up 2 bases and J gave up 1 base, with 12 bases separating them. CDR3 sequence: CAISEPYRSSYNEQFF. The CDR3 region has the DNA TGTGCCATCAGTGAGCCGTACAGGTCATCCTACAATGAGCAGTTCTTC.

There are a few counts of this clonotype. V usage is TRBV5-1 and J usage is TRBJ1-2; weak D call: TRBD1 (5 bases). The V and J ends lost 2 bases and 4 bases respectively, with 9 bases between them. This CDR3 is 13 amino acids long. The V gene's germline CDR1 is SGHRS and CDR2 YFSETQ. The CDR3 DNA is TGCGCCAGCAGCTTCAGGGAAACCTATGGCTACACCTTC. Protein: CASSFRETYGYTF.

This clonotype has a handful of counts. The rearrangement links TRBV7-6 to TRBJ2-3, with D tentatively TRBD2 (6 bases). V gave up 1 base and J gave up 4 bases, with 24 bases separating them. The CDR3 sequence is 19 residues long. Germline values: CDR1 SGHVS, CDR2 FNYEAQ. The CDR3 coding sequence is TGTGCCAGCAGCTTAGGATTAATGGACCTCACGCCGGGGGCAGATACGCAGTATTTT. Translation: CASSLGLMDLTPGADTQYF.

The chain recombines TRBV7-9 with TRBJ2-3, with a tentative D call TRBD2 (5 bases). The CDR3 has 14 amino acids. Germline CDR1 reads SEHNR; CDR2 reads FQNEAQ (reference sequence). The V gene lost 5 bases and the J gene lost 3 bases, with 12 bases spanning the gap. The DNA of the CDR3 is TGTGCCAGCAGCCCGGGAAGTGGGACAGATACGCAGTATTTT. This encodes CASSPGSGTDTQYF.

This clonotype was seen repeatedly, ten times or more. The J gene is TRBJ2-3, the V gene TRBV7-9, with D tentatively TRBD2 (6 bases). Between the trimmed V and J ends, which lost 5 bases and 5 bases, there was a span of 17 bases. The CDR3 is 15 amino acids. Germline CDR1 SEHNR, CDR2 FQNEAQ (reference sequence). The CDR3 DNA sequence: TGTGCCAGCAGCCCGCGGGGTTCTTCACAAGATACGCAGTATTTT. Translating gives CASSPRGSSQDTQYF.

The chain recombines TRBV10-1 with TRBJ2-1, with no clear D. Germline V gene data show CDR1 as WNHNN and CDR2 as SYGVQD (reference sequence). The CDR3 consists of 12 residues. V was pared by 3 bases and J by 8 bases, with 8 bases between. The CDR3 DNA reads as TGCGCCAGCAGTGACCATGGCGATGAGCAGTTCTTC. Its translation is CASSDHGDEQFF.

This clonotype has a count of ten or more. The chain is built from TRBV9 and TRBJ2-2; 12 bases are shared with TRBD2. This CDR3 has 18 amino acids. Trimming cost V 0 bases and J 5 bases; bases outside gene matches: 8. Germline V gives CDR1 SGDLS, CDR2 YYNGEE. The CDR3 sequence: CASSVASRTSGVTGELFF. The CDR3 coding sequence is TGTGCCAGCAGCGTAGCTAGTCGGACTAGCGGGGTTACCGGGGAGCTGTTTTTT.

This clonotype was picked up a small number of times. The chain has TRBV5-4 and TRBJ1-4, with D uncertain. This CDR3 is 13 amino acids long. The V gene's germline CDR1 is SGHNT and CDR2 YYREEE (reference sequence). Trimming pared 3 bases from V and 8 bases from J, leaving 11 bases between. CDR3 residues: CASSSSGIEKLFF. The CDR3 nucleotides are TGTGCCAGCAGCTCCTCCGGGATCGAAAAACTGTTTTTT.

This clonotype has only a few counts. The rearrangement uses TRBV10-3 and TRBJ1-3; D is ambiguous. Trimming took 3 bases from V and 4 from J, leaving 7 bases between them. The germline V gene has CDR1 ENHRY and CDR2 SYGVKD. The CDR3 runs 13 residues. The chain's CDR3 is CAISDPGGNTIYF. As DNA, the CDR3 is TGTGCCATCAGTGATCCGGGGGGAAACACCATATATTTT.

This clonotype was found a few times. The chain links TRBV7-9 to TRBJ1-1; D is unclear. Trimming took 8 bases from V and 2 from J, leaving 9 bases between them. The CDR3 is 12 residues long. From germline, CDR1 is SEHNR and CDR2 FQNEAQ (reference sequence). For the CDR3, the DNA is TGTGCCAGCTGGTTGGGAAACACTGAAGCTTTCTTT. Its translation is CASWLGNTEAFF.

This clonotype came up a few times. The chain combines TRBV2 with TRBJ2-7; possible D gene TRBD2, 5 bases. Germline V gives CDR1 SNHLY, CDR2 FYNNEI. CDR3 length: 12 residues. Trimming took 7 bases from V and 0 from J, leaving 7 bases between them. The chain's CDR3 is CASKGDSYEQYF. The CDR3 DNA reads TGTGCCAGCAAGGGAGACTCCTACGAGCAGTACTTC.

This clonotype has ten or more counts. This rearrangement joins TRBV5-1 to TRBJ2-5; 12 nucleotides agree with TRBD2. The ends lost 3 bases at V and 4 bases at J; junction bases unmatched: 7. Germline CDR1 and CDR2: SGHRS and YFSETQ. This CDR3 has 16 residues. This CDR3 reads CASSSRLAGAGETQYF. The CDR3 bases are TGCGCCAGCAGCTCGCGACTAGCGGGGGCAGGAGAGACCCAGTACTTC.

This clonotype was picked up a small number of times. The V and J genes are TRBV10-3 and TRBJ2-7, with D perhaps TRBD2 (6 bases). CDR1 is ENHRY and CDR2 is SYGVKD in the germline V gene. The CDR3 totals 14 residues. Deletions cut 4 bases from V and 1 base from J, with 11 bases between. The CDR3 DNA reads TGTGCCATCAGTGTAGGGACTGCTTCCTACGAGCAGTACTTC. Amino acids: CAISVGTASYEQYF.

About this clonotype: One junction end disagrees with the germline gene, perhaps due to a read error. The V gene is TRBV12-3 or TRBV12-4, the J gene TRBJ2-2; no definite D call. CDR3 length: 13 amino acids. CDR3 nucleotides: TGTGCCAGCAGTGCTCGGTTCACCTGGGAGCTGTTTTTT. This gives the protein CASSARFTWELFF.